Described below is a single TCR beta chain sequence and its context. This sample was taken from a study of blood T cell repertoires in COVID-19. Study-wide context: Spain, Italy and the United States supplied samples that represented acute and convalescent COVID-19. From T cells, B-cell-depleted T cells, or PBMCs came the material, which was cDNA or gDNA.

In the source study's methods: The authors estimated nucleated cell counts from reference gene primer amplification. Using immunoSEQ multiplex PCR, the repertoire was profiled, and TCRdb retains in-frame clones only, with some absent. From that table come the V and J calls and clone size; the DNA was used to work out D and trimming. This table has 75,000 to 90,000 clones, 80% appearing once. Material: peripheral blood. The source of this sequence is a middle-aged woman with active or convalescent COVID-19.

CDR3 in DNA: TGTGCCAGCAGCCAAGCTTTAGGGAGAATAAACTACGAGCAGTACTTC. Protein sequence: CASSQALGRINYEQYF. The chain combines TRBV3-1 (or the pseudogene TRBV3-2) with TRBJ2-7; D is perhaps TRBD2 (5 bases). Trimming shortened V by 1 base and J by 3 bases, and 16 bases separated the two germline ends. This CDR3 comprises 16 residues. Germline CDR1 and CDR2: LGHDT and YNNKEL (reference sequence).